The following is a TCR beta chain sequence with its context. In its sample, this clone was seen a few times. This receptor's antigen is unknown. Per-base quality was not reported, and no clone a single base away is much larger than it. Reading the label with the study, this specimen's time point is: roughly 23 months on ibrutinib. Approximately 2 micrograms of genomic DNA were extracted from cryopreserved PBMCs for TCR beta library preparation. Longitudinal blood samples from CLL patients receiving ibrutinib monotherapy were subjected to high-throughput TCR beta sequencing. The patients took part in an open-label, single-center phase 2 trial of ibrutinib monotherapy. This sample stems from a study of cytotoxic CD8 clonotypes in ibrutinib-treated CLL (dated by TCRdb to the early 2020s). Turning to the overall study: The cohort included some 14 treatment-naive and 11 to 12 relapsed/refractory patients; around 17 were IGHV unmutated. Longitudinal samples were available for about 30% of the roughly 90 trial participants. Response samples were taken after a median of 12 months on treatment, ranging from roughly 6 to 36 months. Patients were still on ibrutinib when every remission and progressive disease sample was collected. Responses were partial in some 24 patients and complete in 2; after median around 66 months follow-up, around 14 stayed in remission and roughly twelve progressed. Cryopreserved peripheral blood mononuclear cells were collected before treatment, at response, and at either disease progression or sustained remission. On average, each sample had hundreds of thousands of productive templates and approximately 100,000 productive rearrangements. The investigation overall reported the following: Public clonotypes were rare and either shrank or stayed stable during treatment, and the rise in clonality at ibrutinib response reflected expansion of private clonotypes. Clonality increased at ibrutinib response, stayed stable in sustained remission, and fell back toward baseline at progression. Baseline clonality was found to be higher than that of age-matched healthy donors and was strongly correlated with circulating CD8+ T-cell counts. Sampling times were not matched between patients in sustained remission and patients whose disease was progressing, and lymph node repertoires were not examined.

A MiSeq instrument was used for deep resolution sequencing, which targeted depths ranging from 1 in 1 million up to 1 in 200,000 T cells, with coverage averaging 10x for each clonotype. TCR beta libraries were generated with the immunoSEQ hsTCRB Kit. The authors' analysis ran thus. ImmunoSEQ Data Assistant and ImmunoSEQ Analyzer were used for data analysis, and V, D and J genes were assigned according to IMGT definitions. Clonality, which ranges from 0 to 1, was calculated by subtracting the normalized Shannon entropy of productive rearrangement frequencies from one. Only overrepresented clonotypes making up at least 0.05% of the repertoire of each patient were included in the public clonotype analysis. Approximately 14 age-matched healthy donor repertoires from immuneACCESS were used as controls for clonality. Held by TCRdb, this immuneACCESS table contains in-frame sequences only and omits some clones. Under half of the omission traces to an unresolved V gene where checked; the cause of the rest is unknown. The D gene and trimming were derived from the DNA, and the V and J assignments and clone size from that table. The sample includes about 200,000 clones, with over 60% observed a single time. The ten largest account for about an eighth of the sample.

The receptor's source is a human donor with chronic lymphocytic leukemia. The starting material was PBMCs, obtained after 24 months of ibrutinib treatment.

CDR3 region: CASSTLGQGYNEQFF. Read as DNA, the sequence is TGTGCCAGTAGTACCCTCGGACAGGGTTACAATGAGCAGTTCTTC. The chain joins TRBV19 to TRBJ2-1, with TRBD1 matching 8 junction bases. The germline V gene encodes CDR1 LNHDA and CDR2 SQIVND (reference sequence). Here V drops 4 bases and J drops 4 bases, and the junction holds 6 bases not matched to any gene. The CDR3, cysteine through phenylalanine, is 15 amino acids long. Only CDR3 DNA remains: 45 bases, in frame from the first base.